This TCR beta chain comes out of a study of blood T cell repertoires in COVID-19. Background on the study: Sources were T cells, B-cell-depleted T cells, or PBMCs; the material itself was cDNA or gDNA.

A COVID-19 case was met by exposed participants within 2 weeks before study entry. Only in-frame clones appear in the TCRdb table, and some are missing; sequencing was by immunoSEQ multiplex PCR. Seen here are 200,000 to 250,000 clones, 88% observed once, and the top ten hold about 3.5%. This CDR3 is built from 13 residues. CDR1 and CDR2 from the germline V gene are LNHDA and SQIVND (reference sequence). V lost 5 bases and J lost 8, with 15 bases in between. The source material was PBMCs or T cells enriched from blood (not recorded which). The rearrangement uses TRBV19 and TRBJ1-2; D remains ambiguous. This TCR was sampled from a woman aged 25-40 years who had been exposed to COVID-19. CDR3 sequence reads: CASSLSLAGGYTF. The CDR3 DNA is TGTGCCAGTAGTTTATCTCTTGCGGGAGGCTACACCTTC.